This TCR beta chain appears in the sequencing data of a study of CXCR3-negative and CXCR3-positive naive CD8 T cells. Study-wide points: Each naive subset displayed comparably high diversity, whereas memory CD8+ cells displayed much lower diversity.

The CDR3 totals 16 residues. In germline, CDR1 is SEHNR, CDR2 FQNEAQ (reference sequence). Points on this clonotype: Its antigen is as yet unknown.

Carrying UMI labels, the TRB cDNA libraries were prepared through 5' RACE. TCRdb re-called the 5' RACE reads, yielding one record per CDR3 amino acid sequence without DNA. The sample totals 45,000 to 60,000 distinct CDR3 sequences; its top ten clones hold 20% to 25%. This sequence joins TRBV7-9 and TRBJ2-3; TCRdb calls TRBD2, which cannot be checked without DNA. Sequenced: memory CD8+ T cells from blood. The clonotype comes from a human donor in good health. Some clones in this sample may be carry-over from other donors' samples. CDR3 amino acids: CASSFLGPSNTDTQYF.